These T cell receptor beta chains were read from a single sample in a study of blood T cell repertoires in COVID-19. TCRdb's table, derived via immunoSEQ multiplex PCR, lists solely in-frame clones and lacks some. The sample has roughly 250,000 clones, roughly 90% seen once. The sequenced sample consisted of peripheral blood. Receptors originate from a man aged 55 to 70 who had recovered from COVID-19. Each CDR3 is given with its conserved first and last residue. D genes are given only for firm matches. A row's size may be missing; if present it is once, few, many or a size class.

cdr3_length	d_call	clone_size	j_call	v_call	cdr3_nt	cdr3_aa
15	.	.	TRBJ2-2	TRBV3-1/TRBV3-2	TGTGCCAGCAGCCAAGATCAGGCACCCACCGGGGAGCTGTTTTTT	CASSQDQAPTGELFF
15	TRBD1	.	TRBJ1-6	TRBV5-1	TGCGCCAGCAGCGGCACCGGGACAGGGAATTCACCCCTCCACTTT	CASSGTGTGNSPLHF
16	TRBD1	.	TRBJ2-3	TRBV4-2	TGTGCCAGCAGCCAAGATAAGGGACAGGGATCAGATACGCAGTATTTT	CASSQDKGQGSDTQYF
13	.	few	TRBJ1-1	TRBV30	TGTGCCTGCCACAGGGACGGGAACACTGAAGCTTTCTTT	CACHRDGNTEAFF
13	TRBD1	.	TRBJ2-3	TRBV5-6	TGTGCCAGCAGCTCGACAGGGGCAGATACGCAGTATTTT	CASSSTGADTQYF
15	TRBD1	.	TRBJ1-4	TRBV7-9	TGTGCCAGCAGCTCCGGGACAGCGAATAATGAAAAACTGTTTTTT	CASSSGTANNEKLFF
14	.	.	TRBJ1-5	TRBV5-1	TGCGCCAGCAGCCCATCAGGGGATGGTCAGCCCCAGCATTTT	CASSPSGDGQPQHF
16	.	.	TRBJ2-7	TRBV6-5	TGTGCCAGCAGTTACCCCGCCCGAACAGGGCAGGACGAGCAGTACTTC	CASSYPARTGQDEQYF
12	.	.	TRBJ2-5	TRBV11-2	TGTGCCAGCAGCTTAGCACAAGAGACCCAGTACTTC	CASSLAQETQYF
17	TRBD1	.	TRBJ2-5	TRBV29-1	TGCAGCGTTGAAGATCTGCAGTCACAGGGGATTAGAGAGACCCAGTACTTC	CSVEDLQSQGIRETQYF
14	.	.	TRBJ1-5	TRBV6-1	TGTGCCAGCAGTGAAGCGGCAAACACGCAGCCCCAGCATTTT	CASSEAANTQPQHF
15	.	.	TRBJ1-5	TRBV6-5	TGTGCCAGCAGTTACACCTACGGGGGGGATCAGCCCCAGCATTTT	CASSYTYGGDQPQHF
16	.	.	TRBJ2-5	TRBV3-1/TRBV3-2	TGTGCCAGCAGCCAAGTCACTGGGCTAGCAGGAGAGACCCAGTACTTC	CASSQVTGLAGETQYF
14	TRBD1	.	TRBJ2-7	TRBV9	TGTGCCAGCAGCACCCTCCCCACAGGGGACGAGCAGTACTTC	CASSTLPTGDEQYF
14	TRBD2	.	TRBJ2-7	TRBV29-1	TGCAGCGTCGCAACTAGCGGGGGGGCCTACGAGCAGTACTTC	CSVATSGGAYEQYF
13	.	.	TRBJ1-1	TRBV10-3	TGTGCCATCAGTGAGTCGAACAGCCGTGAAGCTTTCTTT	CAISESNSREAFF
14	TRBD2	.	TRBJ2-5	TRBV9	TGTGCCAGCAGCGGGGGACTAGCAGGGGAGACCCAGTACTTC	CASSGGLAGETQYF